One and the same sample provided the 18 T cell receptor beta chains below, sequenced in a study of OX40 agonist ivuxolimab in advanced cancers. The library was made by the immunoSEQ multiplex PCR assay. Imported from immuneACCESS, the table was reduced by TCRdb to in-frame sequences with V and J called. These copies leave out some clones; in studies compared against another copy, an unresolved V gene accounts for under half, and the cause of the remainder is not known. For this sample there are tens of thousands of clones; 85% appear just once. The leading ten clones occupy approximately 20% of the sample. The sequences come from CD4+ or CD8+ T cells sorted from blood, collected in a trial of the OX40 agonist ivuxolimab. These receptors originate from an adult with an advanced solid tumor such as melanoma, head and neck, liver or kidney cancer.

By share, this clone ranks as medium-sized. The chain uses TRBV5-6 and TRBJ1-1; TRBD1 is a possible D gene (5 bases). The V end was cut by 2 bases, the J end by 4 bases, with 9 bases between. CDR1 is SGHDT and CDR2 is YYEEEE in the germline V gene. The CDR3 is made up of 13 amino acids. CDR3 DNA sequence: TGTGCCAGCAGCTTCCAGGGAGGCACTGAAGCTTTCTTT. Protein: CASSFQGGTEAFF.

This sequence joins TRBV15 and TRBJ1-1; D is undetermined. The V gene lost 2 bases and the J gene lost 4 bases, with 11 bases spanning the gap. Germline lookup yields CDR1 LNHNV and CDR2 YYDKDF (reference sequence). This CDR3 is 14 amino acids long. CDR3 protein: CATSRQGRTTEAFF. CDR3 nucleotide sequence: TGTGCCACCAGCAGACAAGGACGGACCACTGAAGCTTTCTTT.

This clone was recorded once. The J gene is TRBJ2-2, the V gene TRBV4-1; the D gene is possibly TRBD1 (6 bases). This CDR3 contains 18 residues. CDR1 is MGHRA and CDR2 is YSYEKL in the germline V gene. V was cut by 0 bases and J by 2 bases, with 16 bases left in between. As DNA, the CDR3 is TGCGCCAGCAGCCAAGAAGGGGGTCGAGGGCGCAACACCGGGGAGCTGTTTTTT. It encodes CASSQEGGRGRNTGELFF.

This sequence joins TRBV7-2 and TRBJ2-2; D unresolved. The CDR3 contains 13 residues. Germline loops: CDR1 SGHTA, CDR2 FQGNSA. V was cut by 3 bases and J by 3 bases, with 5 bases left in between. DNA of the CDR3: TGTGCCAGCAGCTTTGGCGACACCGGGGAGCTGTTTTTT. Protein: CASSFGDTGELFF.

The count of this clone is one. The gene calls are TRBV9 and TRBJ1-2; the D gene is possibly TRBD1 (6 bases). This CDR3 is 12 amino acids long. Germline CDR1 and CDR2: SGDLS and YYNGEE. V lost 3 bases and J 6 bases, leaving 9 bases between the germline ends. The CDR3 spells CASSGGPNGYTF. CDR3 coding DNA: TGTGCCAGCAGCGGGGGGCCTAATGGCTACACCTTC.

This rearrangement joins TRBV7-2 to TRBJ1-3; TRBD1 matches at 7 bases. This CDR3 spans 17 amino acids. The trim removed 5 bases at V and 4 bases at J, leaving 14 bases unmatched. Germline values: CDR1 SGHTA, CDR2 FQGNSA. CDR3 amino acids: CASSPGQAVSRGNTIYF. In DNA form, the CDR3 reads TGTGCCAGCAGCCCCGGACAGGCGGTAAGCCGAGGAAACACCATATATTTT.

The genes are TRBV19 and TRBJ2-2, with D perhaps TRBD2 (5 bases). Germline lookup yields CDR1 LNHDA and CDR2 SQIVND (reference sequence). The length of the CDR3 is 13 residues. V dropped 11 bases and J dropped 4 bases, with 14 bases sitting between them. The CDR3 coding sequence is TGTGCCGGAGCGGCTGAAGGCACCGGGGAGCTGTTTTTT. This codes for CAGAAEGTGELFF.

This clone rates as medium-sized (0.01 to 0.1%). The J gene is TRBJ2-1, the V gene TRBV4-3; D not resolved. CDR3 length: 15 amino acids. Germline CDR1 reads LGHNA; CDR2 reads YSLEER. V lost 6 bases, J lost 1 base, and 13 bases lay in between. The chain's CDR3 is CASSSSRASYNEQFF. CDR3 DNA sequence: TGCGCCAGCAGTTCGAGTAGGGCGTCCTACAATGAGCAGTTCTTC.

V and J are TRBV4-3 and TRBJ2-1, with 15 nucleotides matching TRBD2. CDR1 and CDR2 from the germline V gene are LGHNA and YSLEER. This CDR3 has 19 amino acids. J was trimmed by 0 bases and V by 6 bases; bases with no gene match: 9. The CDR3 is CASSLGTSGGLSSYNEQFF. CDR3 nucleotides: TGCGCCAGCAGTTTAGGGACTAGCGGGGGGCTGAGCTCCTACAATGAGCAGTTCTTC.

The J gene is TRBJ2-1, the V gene TRBV4-3, with 7 bases aligning to TRBD2. V lost 1 base to trimming and J lost 2 bases; unmatched junction nucleotides: 2. Germline V CDR1 and CDR2: LGHNA, YSLEER. The CDR3 spans 15 residues. The CDR3 DNA reads TGCGCCAGCAGCCAAGGGGAGGGGACCTACAATGAGCAGTTCTTC. This translates into CASSQGEGTYNEQFF.

In this sample, this clone turned up a few times. The V and J genes are TRBV28 and TRBJ2-3, with TRBD1 matching 8 bases. V trimming: 9 bases; J trimming: 5 bases; junction bases outside the gene matches: 13. The CDR3 totals 15 residues. Germline V gene data show CDR1 as MDHEN and CDR2 as SYDVKM. The CDR3 region has the DNA TGTGCCAGTAGAGCCCGGACAGGGTTTAGAGATACGCAGTATTTT. It translates to CASRARTGFRDTQYF. Combining the CDR3 with reference TRBV28 and TRBJ2-3 gives the whole variable domain DVKVTQSSRYLVKRTGEKVFLECVQDMDHENMFWYRQDPGLGLRLIYFSYDVKMKEKGDIPEGYSVSREKKERFSLILESASTNQTSMYLCASRARTGFRDTQYFGPGTRLTVL.

The gene calls are TRBV27 and TRBJ2-1; D not certain. Germline values: CDR1 MNHEY, CDR2 SMNVEV (reference sequence). Trimming shortened V by 3 bases and J by 4 bases, and 7 bases separated the two germline ends. The CDR3 has 13 amino acids. CDR3 nucleotide sequence: TGTGCCAGCAGTTTCGCTCAGTACAATGAGCAGTTCTTC. Translating gives CASSFAQYNEQFF.

This clone is deemed medium-sized. This chain connects TRBV6-5 to TRBJ2-6, with TRBD1 identical over 7 bases. The trim removed 0 bases at V and 2 bases at J, leaving 1 base unmatched. CDR3 length: 16 residues. CDR1 is MNHEY, CDR2 SVGAGI, per germline. The CDR3 coding sequence is TGTGCCAGCAGTTACTCAGGGGGCGCTGGGGCCAACGTCCTGACTTTC. Translated: CASSYSGGAGANVLTF.

The chain is built from TRBV18 and TRBJ1-5; TRBD1 is a possible D gene (6 bases). With 3 bases removed from V and 7 bases from J, the gap between germline ends came to 16 bases. CDR3 length equals 15 residues. Germline CDR1 reads KGHSH; CDR2 reads LQKENI. CDR3: CASSPPPGDRQPQHF. The CDR3 DNA follows: TGTGCCAGCTCACCGCCCCCAGGGGACCGACAGCCCCAGCATTTT.

This chain uses TRBV28 with TRBJ1-2, with a weak D call TRBD1 (5 bases). The CDR3 extends over 16 amino acids. Trimming took 4 bases from V and 1 from J, leaving 16 bases between them. In germline, CDR1 is MDHEN, CDR2 SYDVKM. CDR3 sequence reads: CASSSWDAGNNYGYTF. The DNA for the CDR3 is TGTGCCAGCAGTTCGTGGGACGCGGGCAATAACTATGGCTACACCTTC.

The CDR3 loop reads CASGDTGTLQPQHF. The CDR3 DNA reads TGTGCCAGCGGAGATACCGGGACACTTCAGCCCCAGCATTTT. The chain has TRBV6-5 and TRBJ1-5, with TRBD1 as a possible D gene (6 bases). Germline-derived CDR1 and CDR2 are MNHEY and SVGAGI. This CDR3 region has 14 residues. Trimming cost V 8 bases and J 6 bases, with 17 bases left between them.

This chain connects TRBV27 to TRBJ2-3, with TRBD2 matching 11 bases. In germline, CDR1 is MNHEY, CDR2 SMNVEV (reference sequence). V lost 4 bases, J lost 5 bases, and 14 bases stayed unmatched. The CDR3 covers 18 residues. CDR3 coding DNA: TGTGCCAGCAGTTCGTGGGGGACTAGCGGTCCCAACGGAGATACGCAGTATTTT. As protein: CASSSWGTSGPNGDTQYF.

The chain carries TRBV6-1 and TRBJ2-1; 7 nucleotides align to TRBD2. Germline V gene sequence: CDR1 MNHNS, CDR2 SASEGT. J gave up 8 bases and V 3 bases, and 10 bases lay outside the gene matches. The CDR3 consists of 15 residues. The CDR3 loop is CASSEGGLISDEQFF. For the CDR3, the DNA is TGTGCCAGCAGTGAGGGAGGGCTTATATCCGATGAGCAGTTCTTC.